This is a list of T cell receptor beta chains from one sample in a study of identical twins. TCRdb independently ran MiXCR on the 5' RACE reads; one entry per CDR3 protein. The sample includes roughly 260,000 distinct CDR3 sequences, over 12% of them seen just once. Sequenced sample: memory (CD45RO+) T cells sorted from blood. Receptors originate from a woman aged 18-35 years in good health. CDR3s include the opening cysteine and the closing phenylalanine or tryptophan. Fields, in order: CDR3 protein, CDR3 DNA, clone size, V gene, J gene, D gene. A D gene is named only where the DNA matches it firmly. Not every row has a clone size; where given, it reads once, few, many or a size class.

CDR3: CSASAGTQGNNSPLHF
DNA: TGCAGTGCTAGTGCCGGGACCCAAGGGAATAATTCACCCCTCCACTTT
size: NA
V: TRBV20-1
J: TRBJ1-6
D: NA

CDR3: CSVRRGKNTEAFF
DNA: TGCAGCGTTCGACGGGGGAAGAACACTGAAGCTTTCTTT
size: NA
V: TRBV29-1
J: TRBJ1-1
D: NA

CDR3: CASSARGDEQYF
DNA: TGTGCCAGCAGTGCTAGGGGAGACGAGCAGTACTTC
size: few
V: TRBV6-1
J: TRBJ2-7
D: NA

CDR3: CAITSGSTDTQYF
DNA: TGTGCCATAACTAGCGGGAGCACAGATACGCAGTATTTT
size: few
V: TRBV12-3/TRBV12-4
J: TRBJ2-3
D: TRBD2

CDR3: CASSKVCGGTNSSTMSGQFF
DNA: TGTGCCAGCAGCAAAGTATGTGGAGGGACCAACTCCTCTACAATGAGCGGGCAGTTCTTC
size: NA
V: TRBV21-1
J: TRBJ2-1
D: NA

CDR3: CASSGRQGLLNSPLHF
DNA: TGCGCCAGCAGCGGTAGACAGGGGCTATTGAATTCACCCCTCCACTTT
size: few
V: TRBV5-1
J: TRBJ1-6
D: TRBD1

CDR3: CSALRGEETQYF
DNA: TGCAGCGCCCTCCGGGGGGAAGAGACCCAGTACTTC
size: few
V: TRBV29-1
J: TRBJ2-5
D: TRBD2

CDR3: CASSIASYDSYEQYF
DNA: TGTGCCAGTAGTATTGCATCATACGACTCCTACGAGCAGTACTTC
size: NA
V: TRBV19
J: TRBJ2-7
D: NA

CDR3: CASSLKQGADEQYF
DNA: TGTGCCAGCAGCTTAAAACAGGGGGCTGACGAGCAGTACTTC
size: few
V: TRBV7-3
J: TRBJ2-7
D: TRBD1

CDR3: CSARVGAGINEQFF
DNA: TGCAGTGCTAGAGTGGGAGCGGGGATCAATGAGCAGTTCTTC
size: NA
V: TRBV20-1
J: TRBJ2-1
D: TRBD2

CDR3: CASSSGTRASEQFF
DNA: TGTGCCAGCAGCTCCGGGACTAGAGCGAGTGAGCAGTTCTTC
size: NA
V: TRBV7-2
J: TRBJ2-1
D: TRBD2

CDR3: CSARPATDTQYF
DNA: TGCAGTGCTAGACCAGCCACAGATACGCAGTATTTT
size: few
V: TRBV20-1
J: TRBJ2-3
D: NA

CDR3: CSVRGRYAGELFF
DNA: TGCAGCGTCCGGGGCAGGTACGCCGGGGAGCTGTTTTTT
size: NA
V: TRBV29-1
J: TRBJ2-2
D: NA

CDR3: CIAGNKIEQFF
DNA: TGCATTGCTGGGAACAAGATTGAGCAGTTCTTC
size: NA
V: TRBV20-1
J: TRBJ2-1
D: NA

CDR3: CASSMFQDTEAFF
DNA: TGTGCCAGCAGTATGTTTCAGGACACTGAAGCTTTCTTT
size: NA
V: TRBV7-3
J: TRBJ1-1
D: NA

CDR3: CASSLSPGGGYEQYF
DNA: TGTGCCAGTAGTCTCTCCCCGGGGGGAGGCTACGAGCAGTACTTC
size: NA
V: TRBV19
J: TRBJ2-7
D: TRBD2

CDR3: CSAFLAGVILGEQFF
DNA: TGCAGTGCTTTCCTAGCGGGAGTTATTCTCGGTGAGCAGTTCTTC
size: NA
V: TRBV20-1
J: TRBJ2-1
D: TRBD2

CDR3: CSVDAGDYGYTF
DNA: TGCAGCGTTGACGCGGGAGACTATGGCTACACCTTC
size: few
V: TRBV29-1
J: TRBJ1-2
D: NA

CDR3: CSARGPGSGGELFF
DNA: TGCAGTGCTAGGGGCCCGGGGTCTGGCGGGGAGCTGTTTTTT
size: few
V: TRBV20-1
J: TRBJ2-2
D: NA

CDR3: CSASWRGDTDTQYF
DNA: TGCAGTGCTAGTTGGCGGGGGGACACAGATACGCAGTATTTT
size: NA
V: TRBV20-1
J: TRBJ2-3
D: TRBD2

CDR3: CSASPQGGLAGGGDTQYF
DNA: TGCAGTGCTAGTCCTCAGGGGGGACTAGCGGGAGGAGGGGATACGCAGTATTTT
size: few
V: TRBV20-1
J: TRBJ2-3
D: TRBD2

CDR3: CASRTDRGASFF
DNA: TGTGCCAGCAGGACGGACAGGGGAGCGAGTTTTTTC
size: NA
V: TRBV2
J: TRBJ1-2
D: TRBD1

CDR3: CASSFGALTDTQYF
DNA: TGTGCCAGCAGCTTCGGGGCCCTCACAGATACGCAGTATTTT
size: NA
V: TRBV11-1
J: TRBJ2-3
D: NA

CDR3: CSARDVVLAGGRSYNEQFF
DNA: TGCAGTGCTAGAGATGTTGTACTAGCGGGAGGGCGCTCCTACAATGAGCAGTTCTTC
size: NA
V: TRBV20-1
J: TRBJ2-1
D: TRBD2

CDR3: CSVDGPVQETQYF
DNA: TGCAGCGTTGATGGCCCGGTCCAAGAGACCCAGTACTTC
size: NA
V: TRBV29-1
J: TRBJ2-5
D: NA

CDR3: CASRRQGRPDTQYF
DNA: TGTGCCAGCAGGCGACAGGGCAGGCCAGATACGCAGTATTTT
size: few
V: TRBV12-3/TRBV12-4
J: TRBJ2-3
D: TRBD1

CDR3: CASSPPNDSTDTQYF
DNA: TGTGCCAGCAGTCCACCTAACGACAGTACAGATACGCAGTATTTT
size: few
V: TRBV2
J: TRBJ2-3
D: NA

CDR3: CASSFTEADTQYF
DNA: TGTGCCAGCAGCTTTACGGAGGCAGATACGCAGTATTTT
size: NA
V: TRBV7-2
J: TRBJ2-3
D: NA

CDR3: CASSLNAGTDTQYF
DNA: TGTGCCAGCAGCTTAAACGCCGGCACAGATACGCAGTATTTT
size: NA
V: TRBV7-2
J: TRBJ2-3
D: NA

CDR3: CASSSGGASAFTDTQYF
DNA: TGCGCCAGCAGCTCCGGTGGGGCTAGCGCCTTCACAGATACGCAGTATTTT
size: many
V: TRBV5-1
J: TRBJ2-3
D: NA

CDR3: CAGGAPESQYF
DNA: TGTGCCGGCGGGGCCCCGGAGTCACAGTATTTT
size: NA
V: TRBV7-2
J: TRBJ2-3
D: NA

CDR3: CASTRGTRNTEAFF
DNA: TGTGCCAGCACCCGGGGGACTAGGAACACTGAAGCTTTCTTT
size: NA
V: TRBV12-3/TRBV12-4
J: TRBJ1-1
D: NA

CDR3: CASSLESSYEQYF
DNA: TGTGCCAGCAGCTTAGAATCCTCCTACGAGCAGTACTTC
size: many
V: TRBV7-2
J: TRBJ2-7
D: NA

CDR3: CASTLDLLVGNEQFF
DNA: TGTGCCAGCACCCTGGACCTTCTTGTTGGCAATGAGCAGTTCTTC
size: NA
V: TRBV12-3/TRBV12-4
J: TRBJ2-1
D: NA

CDR3: CSAQKEARWDTDTQYF
DNA: TGCAGTGCCCAGAAGGAAGCTCGATGGGACACAGATACGCAGTATTTT
size: NA
V: TRBV20-1
J: TRBJ2-3
D: NA

CDR3: CASSYIGLYNEQFF
DNA: TGTGCCAGCAGTTACATCGGCCTCTACAATGAGCAGTTCTTC
size: NA
V: TRBV6-5
J: TRBJ2-1
D: NA

CDR3: CSAISGTRYNEQFF
DNA: TGCAGTGCTATCTCCGGGACTCGTTACAATGAGCAGTTCTTC
size: many
V: TRBV20-1
J: TRBJ2-1
D: NA

CDR3: CASTEMGTSGYNEQFF
DNA: TGTGCCAGTACAGAAATGGGGACTAGCGGATACAATGAGCAGTTCTTC
size: NA
V: TRBV11-2
J: TRBJ2-1
D: TRBD2

CDR3: CASSQEAGELFF
DNA: TGCGCCAGCAGCCAAGAGGCCGGGGAGCTGTTTTTT
size: many
V: TRBV4-3
J: TRBJ2-2
D: NA

CDR3: CAISPGADEPQHF
DNA: TGTGCCATCAGCCCTGGGGCTGATGAGCCCCAGCATTTT
size: few
V: TRBV10-3
J: TRBJ1-5
D: NA